This is a list of T cell receptor beta chains from one sample in a study of neoadjuvant anti-PD-1 for oral cavity cancer. TCRdb's copy holds only in-frame clones and misses some; the assay was immunoSEQ multiplex PCR. The sample holds approximately 15,000 clones, 72% seen once. Sample: PBMCs, taken before nivolumab (anti-PD-1) treatment. The receptors shown here come from a person aged 35 to 85 with oral cavity squamous cell carcinoma. The CDR3 runs from the conserved cysteine through the conserved F or W. The D gene is left open where the match is weak. Expanded clones get a size class; other rows say once, few or many, or leave the size out.

D	size	J	V	CDR3	DNA
TRBD1	.	TRBJ2-3	TRBV7-8	CASSLGRWTRTGTDTQYF	TGTGCCAGCAGCTTAGGGCGGTGGACCAGGACAGGGACAGATACGCAGTATTTT
.	.	TRBJ1-2	TRBV19	CASSIPTGLNYGYTF	TGTGCCAGTAGTATACCCACAGGTCTGAACTATGGCTACACCTTC
TRBD1	.	TRBJ2-6	TRBV7-6	CASSFTGGLSGANVLTF	TGTGCCAGCAGCTTTACAGGGGGCCTCTCTGGGGCCAACGTCCTGACTTTC
.	.	TRBJ2-3	TRBV11-2	CASSSSLASASTDTQYF	TGTGCCAGCAGCTCATCCCTAGCGTCCGCTAGCACAGATACGCAGTATTTT
TRBD2	.	TRBJ2-7	TRBV27	CASSLSPTSVPYEQYF	TGTGCCAGCAGTTTATCTCCGACTAGCGTCCCCTACGAGCAGTACTTC
TRBD2	.	TRBJ2-1	TRBV5-4	CASSFASGGAYNEQFF	TGTGCCAGCAGCTTCGCTAGCGGGGGGGCCTACAATGAGCAGTTCTTC
.	.	TRBJ1-5	TRBV29-1	CSVELGGHNQPQHF	TGCAGCGTTGAACTAGGGGGGCACAATCAGCCCCAGCATTTT
.	few	TRBJ1-1	TRBV20-1	CSARGETEAFF	TGCAGTGCTAGGGGGGAAACTGAAGCTTTCTTT
.	.	TRBJ2-2	TRBV4-1	CASSQGRRWDTGELFF	TGCGCCAGCAGCCAGGGACGTCGCTGGGACACCGGGGAGCTGTTTTTT
.	once	TRBJ1-1	TRBV19	CASSPVRQSVTEAFF	TGTGCCAGTAGTCCCGTCCGGCAGTCTGTCACTGAAGCTTTCTTT
.	few	TRBJ1-5	TRBV19	CASSILGARGNQPQHF	TGTGCCAGTAGTATCTTGGGGGCGCGAGGCAATCAGCCCCAGCATTTT
.	.	TRBJ2-7	TRBV11-2	CASSLRVTGYEQYF	TGTGCCAGCAGCTTAAGGGTGACGGGCTACGAGCAGTACTTC
TRBD1	.	TRBJ2-2	TRBV9	CASSVAGGTGDTGELFF	TGTGCCAGCAGCGTAGCAGGGGGGACAGGGGACACCGGGGAGCTGTTTTTT
TRBD1	few	TRBJ2-3	TRBV6-1	CASRQGVPDTQYF	TGTGCCAGCAGACAGGGGGTCCCAGATACGCAGTATTTT
.	.	TRBJ1-1	TRBV4-1	CASSQGVSSREAFF	TGCGCCAGCAGCCAGGGGGTCTCCTCGAGGGAAGCTTTCTTT
TRBD1	.	TRBJ1-2	TRBV5-1	CASSPAWDREDYGYTF	TGCGCCAGCAGCCCGGCCTGGGACAGGGAGGACTATGGCTACACCTTC
TRBD2	.	TRBJ2-1	TRBV7-3	CASSLKLAGYNEQFF	TGTGCCAGCAGCTTAAAACTAGCGGGATACAATGAGCAGTTCTTC
.	.	TRBJ1-4	TRBV15	CATTTGPYEKLFF	TGTGCCACCACCACCGGGCCATATGAAAAACTGTTTTTT
TRBD1	few	TRBJ2-5	TRBV7-9	CASSQTGKETQYF	TGTGCCAGCAGCCAGACAGGGAAAGAGACCCAGTACTTC
.	.	TRBJ2-3	TRBV5-1	CASRYLDTQYF	TGCGCCAGCAGATACTTAGATACGCAGTATTTT
.	.	TRBJ2-7	TRBV27	CASRVARDAYEQYF	TGTGCCAGCAGGGTCGCTCGGGACGCCTACGAGCAGTACTTC
.	.	TRBJ2-7	TRBV6-1	CASTFNAGPYEQYF	TGTGCCAGCACCTTTAATGCGGGGCCCTACGAGCAGTACTTC
.	.	TRBJ1-5	TRBV27	CASMSLYSNQPQHF	TGTGCCAGCATGTCCTTATATAGCAATCAGCCCCAGCATTTT
.	few	TRBJ2-7	TRBV30	CAWSSWAGRHEQYF	TGTGCCTGGAGCTCGTGGGCAGGGAGGCACGAGCAGTACTTC
.	medium-sized	TRBJ1-5	TRBV19	CASSIWGGGNQPQHF	TGTGCCAGTAGTATTTGGGGTGGGGGCAATCAGCCCCAGCATTTT
.	.	TRBJ2-1	TRBV7-3	CASSLSGRGYNEQFF	TGTGCCAGCAGCTTATCAGGGCGAGGCTACAATGAGCAGTTCTTC
.	.	TRBJ2-2	TRBV11-3	CASSTTSLAGELFF	TGTGCCAGCAGCACAACTAGCTTGGCTGGGGAGCTGTTTTTT
.	.	TRBJ2-7	TRBV7-8	CASSFVQGSYEQYF	TGTGCCAGCAGCTTCGTACAGGGTTCCTACGAGCAGTACTTC
.	.	TRBJ2-7	TRBV7-3	CASSLRGDSGYEQYF	TGTGCCAGCAGCCTACGAGGGGACAGCGGGTACGAGCAGTACTTC
TRBD2	once	TRBJ2-3	TRBV5-1	CASNDRLAGSTQYF	TGCGCCAGCAACGACAGACTAGCGGGCAGTACGCAGTATTTT
.	.	TRBJ2-1	TRBV7-6	CASSLEKSSYNEQFF	TGTGCCAGCAGCTTAGAGAAGAGCTCCTACAATGAGCAGTTCTTC
.	.	TRBJ2-7	TRBV5-1	CASSLGGYEQYF	TGCGCCAGCAGCTTGGGAGGTTACGAGCAGTACTTC
.	.	TRBJ2-7	TRBV7-8	CASSLVAYEQYF	TGTGCCAGCAGCTTAGTTGCTTACGAGCAGTACTTC
TRBD1	.	TRBJ2-2	TRBV7-3	CASSRGQGRTGELFF	TGTGCCAGCAGCCGCGGACAGGGAAGAACGGGGGAGCTGTTTTTT
.	.	TRBJ1-5	TRBV10-1	CASTQRTVYLSSQPQHF	TGCGCCAGCACCCAAAGAACAGTCTATTTGTCCAGCCAGCCCCAGCATTTT
.	.	TRBJ1-1	TRBV6-1	CASSGQGEAFF	TGTGCCAGCAGTGGTCAGGGGGAAGCTTTCTTT
TRBD2	.	TRBJ2-2	TRBV4-1	CASSLRLAENTGELFF	TGCGCCAGCAGCCTGCGACTAGCGGAGAACACCGGGGAGCTGTTTTTT
.	.	TRBJ2-6	TRBV6-6	CASSIDSYSGANVLTF	TGTGCCAGCAGTATTGACAGCTACTCTGGGGCCAACGTCCTGACTTTC
.	.	TRBJ2-7	TRBV28	CASSFLSYEQYF	TGTGCCAGCAGTTTCCTTTCCTACGAGCAGTACTTC
TRBD1	.	TRBJ1-6	TRBV4-1	CASSPSGGTYNSPLHF	TGCGCCAGCAGCCCCTCAGGGGGTACCTATAATTCACCCCTCCACTTT
.	.	TRBJ1-2	TRBV10-3	CAISDVGGYGYTF	TGTGCCATCAGTGACGTGGGTGGCTATGGCTACACCTTC
.	.	TRBJ2-7	TRBV11-2	CASSLTSGAYEQYF	TGTGCCAGCAGCTTAACCAGCGGAGCTTACGAGCAGTACTTC